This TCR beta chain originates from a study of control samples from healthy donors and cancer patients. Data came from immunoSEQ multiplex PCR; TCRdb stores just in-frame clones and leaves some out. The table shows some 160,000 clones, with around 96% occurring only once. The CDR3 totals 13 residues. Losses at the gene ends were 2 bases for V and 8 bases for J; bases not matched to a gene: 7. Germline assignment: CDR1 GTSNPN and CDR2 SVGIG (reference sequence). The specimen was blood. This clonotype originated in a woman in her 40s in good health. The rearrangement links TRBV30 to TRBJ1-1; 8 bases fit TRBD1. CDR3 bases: TGTGCCTGGAGTAGGGGAGGGGACAGGGAAGCTTTCTTT. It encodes CAWSRGGDREAFF. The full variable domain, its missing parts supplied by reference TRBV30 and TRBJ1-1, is SQTIHQWPATLVQPVGSPLSLECTVEGTSNPNLYWYRQAAGRGLQLLFYSVGIGQISSEVPQNLSASRPQDRQFILSSKKLLLSDSGFYLCAWSRGGDREAFFGQGTRLTVV.